The sequence of this T cell receptor beta chain was determined in a study of blood T cell repertoires in COVID-19. Study context: PBMCs, B-cell-depleted T cells, or T cells were the source of the cDNA or gDNA that made up the material.

The CDR3 loop spans 16 amino acids. The V gene's germline CDR1 is SGHKS and CDR2 YYEKEE (reference sequence). Trimming removed 0 bases from V and 2 bases from J, with 13 bases in between. Original data processing: Researchers report that nucleated cell counts were estimated from reference gene primer amplification. Profiled with immunoSEQ multiplex PCR; TCRdb holds only in-frame clones, not every one. The V and J calls and clone size come from that table; D and trimming were worked out from the DNA. Counted here are fewer than 300,000 clones, over 65% occurring once; the ten biggest clones make up more than 2.5%.

Material for sequencing was peripheral blood. The clonotype comes from a woman of 80 years or more with acute or convalescent COVID-19. The chain couples TRBV5-5 to TRBJ2-3, with D unclear. In DNA form, the CDR3 reads TGTGCCAGCAGCTTGGGGGTGTCGGGTAACACAGATACGCAGTATTTT. This translates into CASSLGVSGNTDTQYF.